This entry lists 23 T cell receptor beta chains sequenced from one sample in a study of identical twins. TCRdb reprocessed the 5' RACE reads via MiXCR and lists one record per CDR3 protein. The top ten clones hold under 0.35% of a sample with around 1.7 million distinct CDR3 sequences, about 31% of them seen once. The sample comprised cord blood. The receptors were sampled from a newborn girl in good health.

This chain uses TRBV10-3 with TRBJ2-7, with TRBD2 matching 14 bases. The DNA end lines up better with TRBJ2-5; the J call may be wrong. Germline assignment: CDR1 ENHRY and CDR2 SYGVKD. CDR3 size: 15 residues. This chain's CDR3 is CAIAGLAGVGETQYF. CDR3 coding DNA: TGTGCCATCGCGGGACTAGCGGGAGTCGGGGAGACCCAGTACTTC.

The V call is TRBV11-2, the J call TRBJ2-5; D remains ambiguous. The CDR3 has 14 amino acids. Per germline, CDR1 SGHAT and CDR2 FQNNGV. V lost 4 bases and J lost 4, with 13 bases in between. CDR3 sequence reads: CASSSTTYRETQYF. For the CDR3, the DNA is TGTGCCAGCAGCTCTACAACGTACCGAGAGACCCAGTACTTC.

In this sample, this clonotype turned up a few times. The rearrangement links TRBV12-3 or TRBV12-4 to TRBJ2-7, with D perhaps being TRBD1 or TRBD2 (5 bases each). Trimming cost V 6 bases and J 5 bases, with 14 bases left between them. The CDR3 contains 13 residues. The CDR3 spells CASSTAGTHEQYF. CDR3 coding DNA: TGTGCCAGCAGCACCGCCGGGACCCACGAGCAGTACTTC.

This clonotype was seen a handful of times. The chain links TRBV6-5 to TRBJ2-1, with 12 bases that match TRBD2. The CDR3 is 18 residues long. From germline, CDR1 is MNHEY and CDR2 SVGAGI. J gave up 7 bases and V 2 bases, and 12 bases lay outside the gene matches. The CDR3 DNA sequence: TGTGCCAGCAGTTACGTTGCTAGCGGGGGGGGTAAAGGGAATGAGCAGTTCTTC. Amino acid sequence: CASSYVASGGGKGNEQFF.

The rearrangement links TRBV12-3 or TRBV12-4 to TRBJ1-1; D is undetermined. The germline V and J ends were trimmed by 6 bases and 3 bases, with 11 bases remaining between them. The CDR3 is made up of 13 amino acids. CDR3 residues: CASSPRPDTEAFF. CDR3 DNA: TGTGCCAGCAGCCCTAGGCCCGACACTGAAGCTTTCTTT.

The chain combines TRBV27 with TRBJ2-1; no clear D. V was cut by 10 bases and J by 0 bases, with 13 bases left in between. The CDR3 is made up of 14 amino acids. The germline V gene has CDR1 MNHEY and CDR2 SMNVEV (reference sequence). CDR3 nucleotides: TGTGCCACCAGAGACATCAGCTCCTACAATGAGCAGTTCTTC. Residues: CATRDISSYNEQFF.

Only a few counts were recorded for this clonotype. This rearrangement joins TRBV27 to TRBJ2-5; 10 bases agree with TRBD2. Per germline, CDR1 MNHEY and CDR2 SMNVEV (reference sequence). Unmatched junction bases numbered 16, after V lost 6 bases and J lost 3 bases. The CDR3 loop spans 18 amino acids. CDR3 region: CASSLNLGLAAYKETQYF. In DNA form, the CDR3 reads TGTGCCAGCAGCCTAAACCTAGGACTAGCGGCCTATAAAGAGACCCAGTACTTC.

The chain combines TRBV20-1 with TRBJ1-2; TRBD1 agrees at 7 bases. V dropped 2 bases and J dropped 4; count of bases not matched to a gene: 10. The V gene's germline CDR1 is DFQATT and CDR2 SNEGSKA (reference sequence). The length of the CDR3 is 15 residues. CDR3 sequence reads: CSARFDRDPSYGYTF. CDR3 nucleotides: TGCAGTGCTAGATTCGACAGGGACCCCTCCTATGGCTACACCTTC.

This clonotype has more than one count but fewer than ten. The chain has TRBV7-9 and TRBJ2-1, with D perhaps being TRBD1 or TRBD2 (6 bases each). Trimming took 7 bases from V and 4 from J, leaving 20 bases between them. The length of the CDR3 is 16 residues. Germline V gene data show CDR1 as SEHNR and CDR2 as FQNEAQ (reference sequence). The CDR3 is CASTPREAGAYNEQFF. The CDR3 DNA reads TGTGCCAGCACCCCAAGGGAGGCAGGGGCTTACAATGAGCAGTTCTTC.

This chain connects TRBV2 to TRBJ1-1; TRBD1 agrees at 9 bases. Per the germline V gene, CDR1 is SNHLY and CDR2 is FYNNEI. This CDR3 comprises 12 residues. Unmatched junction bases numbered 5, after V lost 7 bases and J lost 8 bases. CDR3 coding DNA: TGTGCCAGCACCGGACAGGGGTTAGAAGCTTTCTTT. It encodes CASTGQGLEAFF.

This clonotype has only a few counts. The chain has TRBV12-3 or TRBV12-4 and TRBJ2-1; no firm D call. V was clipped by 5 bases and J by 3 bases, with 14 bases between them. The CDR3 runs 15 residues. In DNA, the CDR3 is TGTGCCAGCAGTGCCACCGCCCTGGGCTACAATGAGCAGTTCTTC. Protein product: CASSATALGYNEQFF.

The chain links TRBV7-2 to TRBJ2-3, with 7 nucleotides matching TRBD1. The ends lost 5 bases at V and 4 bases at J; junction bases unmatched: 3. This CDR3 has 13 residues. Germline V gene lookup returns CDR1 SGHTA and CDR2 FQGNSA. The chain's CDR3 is CASSPGQADTQYF. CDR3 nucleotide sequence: TGTGCCAGCAGCCCCGGACAGGCAGATACGCAGTATTTT. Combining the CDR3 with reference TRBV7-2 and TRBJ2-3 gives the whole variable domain GAGVSQSPSNKVTEKGKDVELRCDPISGHTALYWYRQSLGQGLEFLIYFQGNSAPDKSGLPSDRFSAERTGGSVSTLTIQRTQQEDSAVYLCASSPGQADTQYFGPGTRLTVL.

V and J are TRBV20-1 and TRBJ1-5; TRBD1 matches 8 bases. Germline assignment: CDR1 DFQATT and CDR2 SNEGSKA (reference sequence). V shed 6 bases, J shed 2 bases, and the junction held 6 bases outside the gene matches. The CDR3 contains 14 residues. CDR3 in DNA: TGCAGTGCGACACAGGGGGTGGGCAATCAGCCCCAGCATTTT. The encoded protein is CSATQGVGNQPQHF.

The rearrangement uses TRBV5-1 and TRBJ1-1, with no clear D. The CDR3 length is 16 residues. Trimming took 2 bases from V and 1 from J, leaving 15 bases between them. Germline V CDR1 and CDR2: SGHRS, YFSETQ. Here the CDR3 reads CASSFGGGRPNTEAFF. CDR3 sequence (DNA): TGCGCCAGCAGCTTCGGTGGAGGCAGGCCGAACACTGAAGCTTTCTTT.

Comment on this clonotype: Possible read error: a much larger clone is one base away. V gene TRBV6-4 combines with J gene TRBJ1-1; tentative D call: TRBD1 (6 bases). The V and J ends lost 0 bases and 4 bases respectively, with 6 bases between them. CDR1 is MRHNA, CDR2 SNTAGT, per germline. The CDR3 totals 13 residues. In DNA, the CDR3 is TGTGCCAGCAGTGACTCAGGGGGCACTGAAGCTTTCTTT. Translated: CASSDSGGTEAFF.

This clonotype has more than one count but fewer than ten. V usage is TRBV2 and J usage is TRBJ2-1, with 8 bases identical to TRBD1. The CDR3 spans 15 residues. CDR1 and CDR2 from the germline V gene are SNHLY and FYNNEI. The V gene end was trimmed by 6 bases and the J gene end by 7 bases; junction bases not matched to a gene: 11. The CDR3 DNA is TGTGCCAGCAGGTCATACGACAGGGGTATAAATGAGCAGTTCTTC. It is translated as CASRSYDRGINEQFF.

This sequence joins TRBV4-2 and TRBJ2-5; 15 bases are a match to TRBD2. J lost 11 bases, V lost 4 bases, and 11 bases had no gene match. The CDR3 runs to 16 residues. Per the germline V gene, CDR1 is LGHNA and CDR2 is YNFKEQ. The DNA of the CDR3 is TGTGCCAGCAGCCCGGGGACTAGCGGGAGGAGGAATGAGCAGTACTTC. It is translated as CASSPGTSGRRNEQYF.

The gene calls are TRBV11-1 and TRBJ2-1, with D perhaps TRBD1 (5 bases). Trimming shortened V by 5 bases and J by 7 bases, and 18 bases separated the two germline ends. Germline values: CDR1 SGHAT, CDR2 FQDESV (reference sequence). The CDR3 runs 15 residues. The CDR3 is CASSPGYIGRNEQFF. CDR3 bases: TGTGCCAGCAGCCCAGGGTATATAGGGCGGAATGAGCAGTTCTTC.

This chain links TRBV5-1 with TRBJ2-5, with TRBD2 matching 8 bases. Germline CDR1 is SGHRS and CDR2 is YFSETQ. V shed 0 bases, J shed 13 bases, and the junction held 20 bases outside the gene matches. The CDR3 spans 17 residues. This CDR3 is CASSLAGTRFMGDILYF. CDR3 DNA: TGCGCCAGCAGCTTGGCTGGGACTAGGTTTATGGGGGACATTCTGTACTTC. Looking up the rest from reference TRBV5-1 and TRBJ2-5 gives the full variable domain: KAGVTQTPRYLIKTRGQQVTLSCSPISGHRSVSWYQQTPGQGLQFLFEYFSETQRNKGNFPGRFSGRQFSNSRSEMNVSTLELGDSALYLCASSLAGTRFMGDILYFGPGTRLLVL.

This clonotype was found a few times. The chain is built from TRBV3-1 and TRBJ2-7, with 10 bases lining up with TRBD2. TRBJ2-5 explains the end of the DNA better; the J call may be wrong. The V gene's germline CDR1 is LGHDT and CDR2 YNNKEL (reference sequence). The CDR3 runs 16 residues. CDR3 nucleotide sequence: TGTGCCAGCAGCCAAGAGGTCAGCGGGGGGGCTGGGACCCAGTACTTC. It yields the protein CASSQEVSGGAGTQYF.

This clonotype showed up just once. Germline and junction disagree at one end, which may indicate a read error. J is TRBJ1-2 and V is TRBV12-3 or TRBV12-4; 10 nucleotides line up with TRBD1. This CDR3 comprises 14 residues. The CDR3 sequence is CASSSGTGVYGCTF. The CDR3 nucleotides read TGTGCCAGCAGTTCCGGGACAGGGGTTTATGGCTGCACCTTC.

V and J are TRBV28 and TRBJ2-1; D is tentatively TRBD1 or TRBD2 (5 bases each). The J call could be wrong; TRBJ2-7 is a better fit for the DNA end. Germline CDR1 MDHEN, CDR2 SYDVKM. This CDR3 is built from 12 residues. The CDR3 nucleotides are TGTGCCAGCAGGGGAGACAGCCACGAGCAGTACTTC. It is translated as CASRGDSHEQYF.

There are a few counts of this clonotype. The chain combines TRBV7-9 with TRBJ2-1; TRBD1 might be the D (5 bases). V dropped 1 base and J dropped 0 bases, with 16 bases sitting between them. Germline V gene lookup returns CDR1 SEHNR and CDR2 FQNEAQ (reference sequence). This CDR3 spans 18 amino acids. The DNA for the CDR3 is TGTGCCAGCAGCTTAGGACAGTCAGCGTTAAGCTCCTACAATGAGCAGTTCTTC. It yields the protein CASSLGQSALSSYNEQFF.